Below, 18 T cell receptor beta chains from the same sample are listed, as sequenced in a study of shared clonotypes between healthy human individuals. Only in-frame clones appear in the TCRdb table, and some are missing; sequencing was by immunoSEQ multiplex PCR. Of 2.5 million or so clones listed, more than 90% were seen once; the top ten hold more than 0.12%. Specimen: naive CD4+ T cells sorted from blood. The sample's subset: CD45RA+ positively selected. The receptors come from a man between 18 and 35 years old in good health.

The V call is TRBV19, the J call TRBJ1-6; a possible D gene is TRBD1 (5 bases). CDR1 is LNHDA, CDR2 SQIVND, per germline (reference sequence). V lost 4 bases and J lost 1, with 14 bases in between. The CDR3 runs 17 residues. CDR3 sequence: CASSTTGTGSYNSPLHF. The CDR3 DNA sequence: TGTGCCAGTAGTACCACCGGGACCGGGTCCTATAATTCACCCCTCCACTTT.

The J gene is TRBJ2-3, the V gene TRBV10-3; tentative D call: TRBD2 (5 bases). The CDR3 extends over 15 amino acids. Germline V gene sequence: CDR1 ENHRY, CDR2 SYGVKD. The V and J ends lost 4 bases and 3 bases respectively, with 14 bases between them. The CDR3 loop reads CAISGPGKTTDTQYF. The CDR3 DNA reads as TGTGCCATCAGTGGCCCGGGGAAGACTACAGATACGCAGTATTTT.

This rearrangement joins TRBV7-9 to TRBJ1-2; tentative D call: TRBD1 (6 bases). The CDR3 is 13 residues long. V lost 5 bases, J lost 4 bases, and 11 bases lay in between. The germline gives CDR1 SEHNR, CDR2 FQNEAQ (reference sequence). The CDR3 spells CASSPEGGYGYTF. The CDR3 coding sequence is TGTGCCAGCAGCCCTGAAGGGGGCTATGGCTACACCTTC.

This clone was picked up a small number of times. The same CDR3 is also encoded by other DNA sequences in this sample. The CDR3 loop reads CASSVAGAGANVLTF. Here the CDR3 DNA reads TGTGCCAGCAGCGTAGCAGGGGCTGGGGCCAACGTCCTGACTTTC. The rearrangement links TRBV9 to TRBJ2-6, with D perhaps TRBD1 (6 bases). The germline CDR1 and CDR2 sequences are SGDLS and YYNGEE. Between the trimmed V and J ends, which lost 0 bases and 2 bases, there was a span of 6 bases. The CDR3 sequence is 15 residues long. The whole variable domain, remainder taken from reference TRBV9 and TRBJ2-6, is DSGVTQTPKHLITATGQRVTLRCSPRSGDLSVYWYQQSLDQGLQFLIQYYNGEERAKGNILERFSAQQFPDLHSELNLSSLELGDSALYFCASSVAGAGANVLTFGAGSRLTVL.

The V and J genes are TRBV14 and TRBJ2-7; D gene unclear. CDR3 size: 13 residues. Germline lookup yields CDR1 SGHDN and CDR2 FVKESK. The V end lost 0 bases, the J end lost 7 bases, and 10 bases lay between the germline ends. CDR3 DNA: TGTGCCAGCAGCCAAGATGCGGTAGGAGAGCAGTACTTC. Its protein is CASSQDAVGEQYF.

The chain recombines TRBV21-1 with TRBJ2-3; the table's D call of TRBD2 was not tested on the DNA. TRBV21-1 is a documented pseudogene. There are 18 residues in the CDR3. CDR3 amino acids: CASMGAGEADRLTDTQYF. Here the CDR3 DNA reads TGTGCCAGCATGGGGGCGGGGGAGGCGGACCGACTCACAGATACGCAGTATTTT.

The rearrangement links TRBV4-3 to TRBJ2-7, with 13 bases matching TRBD2. CDR1 LGHNA and CDR2 YSLEER come from the germline V gene. The CDR3 sequence is 16 residues long. V lost 0 bases, J lost 9 bases, and 8 bases stayed unmatched. The DNA for the CDR3 is TGCGCCAGCAGCCAAGACACGACGACTAGCGGGAGGTGGCAGTACTTC. Protein: CASSQDTTTSGRWQYF.

The V and J genes are TRBV19 and TRBJ1-6; D gene uncertain. The CDR3 is 14 residues long. The germline V and J ends were trimmed by 2 bases and 3 bases, with 5 bases remaining between them. Germline CDR1 and CDR2: LNHDA and SQIVND (reference sequence). The CDR3 nucleotides are TGTGCCAGTAGTATAACTAACTATAATTCACCCCTCCACTTT. As protein: CASSITNYNSPLHF.

This chain joins TRBV28 and TRBJ2-7, with 8 bases lining up with TRBD1. The CDR3 covers 14 residues. After removal of 6 bases from V and 2 bases from J, the junction contained 6 bases not matched to a gene. Germline CDR1 is MDHEN and CDR2 is SYDVKM. The CDR3 DNA reads TGTGCCAGCAGAGGACAGGGAAGTCCCTACGAGCAGTACTTC. Translating it yields CASRGQGSPYEQYF.

The chain uses TRBV5-5 and TRBJ1-2; D gene unclear. CDR3 length: 15 residues. The V gene lost 0 bases and the J gene lost 7 bases, with 16 bases spanning the gap. Germline V lookup: CDR1 SGHKS, CDR2 YYEKEE (reference sequence). CDR3 nucleotide sequence: TGTGCCAGCAGCTTGGATCTTTCGGTATTTGGTGGCTACACCTTC. As protein: CASSLDLSVFGGYTF.

V and J are TRBV18 and TRBJ1-5; 8 positions match TRBD1. Germline-derived CDR1 and CDR2 are KGHSH and LQKENI. With V trimmed by 6 bases and J by 1 base, 11 bases remained unmatched. This CDR3 contains 17 residues. The DNA for the CDR3 is TGTGCCAGCTCCCCGGTACAGGGGGTATCAAGCAATCAGCCCCAGCATTTT. It is translated as CASSPVQGVSSNQPQHF.

The sample holds one count of this clone. The chain joins TRBV21-1 to TRBJ1-2; the D call of TRBD1 is as the table states it, not checked on the DNA. TRBV21-1 is a known pseudogene. CDR3 length equals 18 residues. CDR3 protein: CASSKKRFWGRGMFGYTF. The CDR3 DNA is TGTGCCAGCAGCAAAAAACGCTTTTGGGGCAGGGGTATGTTTGGCTACACCTTC.

The chain joins TRBV6-5 to TRBJ2-3, with TRBD2 identical over 9 bases. The CDR3 is 16 residues long. Germline CDR1 reads MNHEY; CDR2 reads SVGAGI. V lost 2 bases, J lost 1 base, and 4 bases stayed unmatched. The CDR3 bases are TGTGCCAGCAGTTACGCTGCGGGGGGGGGCACAGATACGCAGTATTTT. This codes for CASSYAAGGGTDTQYF.

The count of this clone is one. V is TRBV18 and J is TRBJ2-7, with 9 bases aligning to TRBD2. CDR3 length equals 15 residues. The junction had 7 bases not matched to a gene; V was cut back by 4 bases and J by 3 bases. The V gene's germline CDR1 is KGHSH and CDR2 LQKENI. DNA for the CDR3: TGTGCCAGCTCACTAGGGACTAGCTCGCTCTACGAGCAGTACTTC. Translating it yields CASSLGTSSLYEQYF. The full variable domain, in which reference TRBV18 and TRBJ2-7 provide the parts outside the CDR3, is NAGVMQNPRHLVRRRGQEARLRCSPMKGHSHVYWYRQLPEEGLKFMVYLQKENIIDESGMPKERFSAEFPKEGPSILRIQQVVRGDSAAYFCASSLGTSSLYEQYFGPGTRLTVT.

Worth noting for this clone: The sample holds other DNA sequences that translate to the same CDR3. V gene TRBV5-1 combines with J gene TRBJ1-2; D remains ambiguous. Germline loops: CDR1 SGHRS, CDR2 YFSETQ. CDR3 length: 13 residues. Trimming removed 2 bases at V and 2 bases at J, with 7 bases between. The CDR3 loop reads CASSFEGNYGYTF. CDR3 sequence (DNA): TGCGCCAGCAGCTTTGAAGGGAACTATGGCTACACCTTC.

CDR3 protein: CASSSTPNYGYTF. DNA for the CDR3: TGCGCCAGCAGCTCGACACCAAACTATGGCTACACCTTC. V is TRBV5-1 and J is TRBJ1-2; D remains ambiguous. Germline lookup yields CDR1 SGHRS and CDR2 YFSETQ. Deletions cut 3 bases from V and 2 bases from J, with 8 bases between. This CDR3 spans 13 amino acids. Supplemented by reference TRBV5-1 and TRBJ1-2, the full variable domain reads KAGVTQTPRYLIKTRGQQVTLSCSPISGHRSVSWYQQTPGQGLQFLFEYFSETQRNKGNFPGRFSGRQFSNSRSEMNVSTLELGDSALYLCASSSTPNYGYTFGSGTRLTVV.

The chain couples TRBV11-1 to TRBJ2-5; 12 positions match TRBD2. After removal of 5 bases from V and 9 bases from J, the junction contained 10 bases not matched to a gene. Germline loops: CDR1 SGHAT, CDR2 FQDESV (reference sequence). This CDR3 spans 15 amino acids. The CDR3 spells CASSPPGLAGGPQYF. In nucleotides, the CDR3 is TGTGCCAGCAGCCCCCCCGGGCTAGCGGGGGGGCCCCAGTACTTC. Using reference TRBV11-1 and TRBJ2-5 for the parts outside the CDR3, the full variable domain is EAEVAQSPRYKITEKSQAVAFWCDPISGHATLYWYRQILGQGPELLVQFQDESVVDDSQLPKDRFSAERLKGVDSTLKIQPAELGDSAMYLCASSPPGLAGGPQYFGPGTRLLVL.

This chain links TRBV28 with TRBJ1-5, with no clear D. The V gene's germline CDR1 is MDHEN and CDR2 SYDVKM. The CDR3 is 11 residues long. V was cut by 7 bases and J by 4 bases, with 5 bases left in between. CDR3 nucleotide sequence: TGTGCCAGCAAAAATAATCAGCCCCAGCATTTT. It translates to CASKNNQPQHF.